This TCR beta chain appears in the sequencing data of a study of T cell responses to AZD1222 COVID-19 vaccine. J lost 3 bases, V lost 5 bases, and 3 bases had no gene match. The CDR3 spans 13 residues. Germline V gene lookup returns CDR1 LNHDA and CDR2 SQIVND (reference sequence). Measured with immunoSEQ multiplex PCR; TCRdb has only the in-frame clones, and not every one. The top ten clones hold more than 3.5% of a sample with about 120,000 clones, 75% to 95% of them seen once. With regard to this clone: Its cognate antigen is unknown.

Study-wide findings and caveats: Seropositive at baseline were only five or six AZD1222 recipients. Among the donors, most were white British and more were female, and clonal diversity was possibly underestimated.

The receptor's source is an adult who received the MenACWY meningococcal vaccine as a control. V is TRBV19 and J is TRBJ2-7; 8 bases fit TRBD2. The source was peripheral blood, collected 28 days after the second dose of the MenACWY control vaccine. The CDR3 region has the DNA TGTGCCAGTAGTCCGGGGGGGCGCTACGAGCAGTACTTC. Its translation: CASSPGGRYEQYF.